This T cell receptor (beta chain) was observed in a study of CD8+ T cells in alopecia areata. Turning to the study itself: Among treated patients, oral tofacitinib was administered at 5 to 10 mg twice daily. Study-level points and caveats: Scalp samples also yield sequences from resident alphabeta T cells of normal skin. With patients, TCR sharing proved less clear than in mice, a difference possibly related to HLA.

Sequencing used cDNA as its template, made by extracting RNA and reverse transcribing it. Data came from immunoSEQ multiplex PCR; TCRdb stores just in-frame clones and leaves some out. The table lists more than 95,000 clones, just over 85% of them singletons. V dropped 3 bases and J dropped 5; count of bases not matched to a gene: 12. CDR3 size: 17 residues. The V gene's germline CDR1 is MNHEY and CDR2 SMNVEV (reference sequence). The treatment is: oral pan-JAK inhibitor, 5-10 mg twice daily. Details on this clone: Its antigen is unidentified.

The starting material was CD8+ T cells sorted from blood, obtained at approximately week 30, from a patient treated with tofacitinib. The chain recombines TRBV27 with TRBJ2-2; 7 bases match TRBD1. The source of this sequence is a human donor with alopecia areata. The DNA for the CDR3 is TGTGCCAGCAGTTTCCTCCAGACAGGGTTGGGGACCGGGGAGCTGTTTTTT. It specifies CASSFLQTGLGTGELFF.